This T cell receptor (beta chain) appears in the sequencing data of a study of shared clonotypes between healthy human individuals. The overall study: Two female and three male donors aged 18 to 49 were enrolled. Study outcomes and limitations: It was the non-shared clonotypes that had lower generation probabilities than clonotypes shared by all four donors. Naive subsets generally exceeded memory subsets in estimated richness.

The V end lost 1 base, the J end lost 3 bases, and 13 bases lay between the germline ends. Germline assignment: CDR1 KGHSH and CDR2 LQKENI. This CDR3 comprises 16 residues. Sorted-subset replicate PCR reactions contained 200 ng DNA, corresponding to some 28,000 T cell genomes. The data were produced by immunoSEQ multiplex PCR, yet TCRdb's version contains in-frame clones alone and is incomplete. Seen here are 1.6 million or so clones, approximately 98.5% observed once, and the top ten hold approximately 0.4%. As concerns this clone: What it recognizes is unknown.

The TCR sequence derives from a man aged 25 to 45 in good health. The V gene is TRBV18, the J gene TRBJ1-5; possible D gene TRBD1, 5 bases. Sequenced sample: naive CD4+ T cells sorted from blood. The subset here: CD45RA+ positively selected. As DNA, the CDR3 is TGTGCCAGCTCACCACTTAAGGGGCCGCACAATCAGCCCCAGCATTTT. Protein sequence: CASSPLKGPHNQPQHF.